This T cell receptor (beta chain) stems from a study of blood T cell repertoires in COVID-19. Study overall: From the United States, Italy and Spain came samples of acute and convalescent COVID-19. T cells, B-cell-depleted T cells, or PBMCs supplied cDNA or gDNA.

The table came from immunoSEQ multiplex PCR; TCRdb's copy has only in-frame clones and leaves some out. The sample carries about 180,000 clones, around 88% recorded once. This TCR was sampled from a woman aged 30 to 39 with acute or convalescent COVID-19. Input material: peripheral blood.

CDR3 protein: CSASPGVDTQYF. DNA for the CDR3: TGCAGTGCTAGTCCGGGAGTGGATACGCAGTATTTT. The chain joins TRBV20-1 to TRBJ2-3, with a weak D call TRBD2 (6 bases). V shed 3 bases and J shed 6 bases, with 10 bases lying between them. CDR1 and CDR2 (germline): DFQATT, SNEGSKA (reference sequence). The CDR3 is made up of 12 amino acids.